One and the same sample provided the 22 T cell receptor beta chains below, sequenced in a study of HIV-infected patients and healthy controls. All unsorted peripheral T cells were captured because whole blood was used without fractionation. Alpha and beta constant-region primers primed reverse transcription of around 0.5 ug RNA. Each of the alpha and beta chains got its own library through chain-specific third strand synthesis with indices. Each CDR3 protein is one row after TCRdb ran MiXCR on the 5' RACE reads. The sample lists approximately 11,000 distinct CDR3 sequences, around 9% occurring once. This specimen was blood, taken before antiretroviral therapy. The receptor source for this set is an adult with HIV infection. The donor label of this sample is uncertain.

The genes are TRBV6-5 and TRBJ2-5, with TRBD1 matching over 8 bases. The CDR3 runs to 15 residues. The junction had 7 bases not matched to a gene; V was cut back by 2 bases and J by 5 bases. Germline assignment: CDR1 MNHEY and CDR2 SVGAGI. CDR3 bases: TGTGCCAGCAGTTACGACAGGGGTGAGGAGGAGACCCAGTACTTC. Residues: CASSYDRGEEETQYF.

This clonotype came up many times. The chain uses TRBV11-2 and TRBJ2-6, with D possibly being TRBD2 (6 bases). The length of the CDR3 is 20 residues. The germline V gene encodes CDR1 SGHAT and CDR2 FQNNGV. Trimming stripped 4 bases from V and 0 bases from J, with 22 bases between. CDR3: CASSSYRLMEGLSGANVLTF. The CDR3 DNA follows: TGTGCCAGCAGCTCCTACAGACTAATGGAGGGTCTCTCTGGGGCCAACGTCCTGACTTTC.

This clonotype was seen ten or more times. This chain connects TRBV2 to TRBJ2-3, with 8 bases aligning to TRBD2. Germline-derived CDR1 and CDR2 are SNHLY and FYNNEI. With 3 bases clipped from V and 10 bases from J, the junction kept 15 bases outside the gene matches. The CDR3 extends over 16 amino acids. The CDR3 DNA reads as TGTGCCAGCAGTGAGGGGCAGGCGGGGGGTCGTTCGGCGCAGTATTTT. Protein sequence: CASSEGQAGGRSAQYF.

The sample holds many counts of this clonotype. The chain has TRBV6-5 and TRBJ2-7; 9 bases agree with TRBD1. Trimming cost V 2 bases and J 2 bases; bases outside gene matches: 4. CDR3 size: 15 residues. Per germline, CDR1 MNHEY and CDR2 SVGAGI. The DNA of the CDR3 is TGTGCCAGCAGTTACGAGGGACAGGGAACCTACGAGCAGTACTTC. As protein: CASSYEGQGTYEQYF.

This clonotype is deemed medium-sized. The gene calls are TRBV5-6 and TRBJ1-1; D possibly corresponds to TRBD1 (5 bases). This CDR3 is built from 14 residues. The germline V and J ends were trimmed by 4 bases and 3 bases, with 13 bases remaining between them. Germline V lookup: CDR1 SGHDT, CDR2 YYEEEE. CDR3 residues: CASSPGRVDTEAFF. CDR3 nucleotide sequence: TGTGCCAGCAGCCCGGGGCGTGTGGACACTGAAGCTTTCTTT.

Many counts were recorded for this clonotype. The chain couples TRBV6-5 to TRBJ1-1, with D possibly TRBD1 on 5 matching bases. Trimming cost V 3 bases and J 1 base, with 9 bases left between them. This CDR3 region has 14 residues. CDR1 is MNHEY and CDR2 is SVGAGI in the germline V gene. CDR3 in DNA: TGTGCCAGCAGTTATGTGGGGGGGAACACTGAAGCTTTCTTT. It translates to CASSYVGGNTEAFF.

This clonotype was counted between two and nine times. This chain joins TRBV7-8 and TRBJ2-5; 10 positions match TRBD1. J lost 5 bases, V lost 4 bases, and 7 bases had no gene match. CDR1 SGHVS and CDR2 FQNEAQ come from the germline V gene. CDR3 length: 15 amino acids. DNA for the CDR3: TGTGCCAGCAGCTCTGATGGGACAGGGGTGGAGACCCAGTACTTC. Translation gives CASSSDGTGVETQYF.

The genes are TRBV7-9 and TRBJ1-1, with a possible D match to TRBD1 (5 bases). CDR1 is SEHNR, CDR2 FQNEAQ, per germline (reference sequence). The CDR3 runs to 13 residues. Trimming removed 5 bases from V and 1 base from J, with 8 bases in between. The chain's CDR3 is CASSQGGNTEAFF. The CDR3 DNA sequence: TGTGCCAGCAGCCAGGGAGGGAACACTGAAGCTTTCTTT. Variable domain in full (rest from reference TRBV7-9 and TRBJ1-1): DTGVSQNPRHKITKRGQNVTFRCDPISEHNRLYWYRQTLGQGPEFLTYFQNEAQLEKSRLLSDRFSAERPKGSFSTLEIQRTEQGDSAMYLCASSQGGNTEAFFGQGTRLTVV.

This clonotype was detected many times. This chain connects TRBV19 to TRBJ2-7; 7 bases are shared with TRBD2. J lost 6 bases, V lost 6 bases, and 14 bases had no gene match. Germline assignment: CDR1 LNHDA and CDR2 SQIVND (reference sequence). CDR3 size: 15 residues. The CDR3: CASRPSWREPFEQYF. The CDR3 DNA reads TGTGCCAGTAGGCCGTCTTGGCGGGAGCCCTTCGAGCAGTACTTC. The variable domain in full, with the rest retrieved from reference TRBV19 and TRBJ2-7, is DGGITQSPKYLFRKEGQNVTLSCEQNLNHDAMYWYRQDPGQGLRLIYYSQIVNDFQKGDIAEGYSVSREKKESFPLTVTSAQKNPTAFYLCASRPSWREPFEQYFGPGTRLTVT.

By sample share, this clonotype is medium-sized. In DNA, the CDR3 is TGTGCCACCAGTGATTCCACGGTCGCCTCCGAGCAGTACTTC. Its protein product is CATSDSTVASEQYF. The chain carries TRBV24-1 and TRBJ2-7; D gene ambiguous. V gave up 2 bases and J gave up 6 bases, with 13 bases separating them. The CDR3 loop spans 14 amino acids. CDR1 and CDR2 (germline): KGHDR, SFDVKD.

This clonotype came up many times. The rearrangement joins TRBV7-7 to TRBJ2-3, with D perhaps being TRBD1 or TRBD2 (5 bases each). CDR3 length: 12 amino acids. Between the trimmed V and J ends, which lost 5 bases and 6 bases, there was a span of 9 bases. CDR1 and CDR2 (germline): SSHAT, FNYEAQ (reference sequence). This chain's CDR3 is CASSREGDTQYF. The CDR3 bases are TGTGCCAGCAGCCGCGAGGGGGATACGCAGTATTTT.

Within the sample, this clonotype is medium-sized. This chain connects TRBV6-5 to TRBJ1-6; no clear D. V was cut by 6 bases and J by 8 bases, with 8 bases left in between. The germline gives CDR1 MNHEY, CDR2 SVGAGI. The CDR3 is 12 residues long. CDR3 sequence reads: CASRLTDSPLHF. The CDR3 DNA reads as TGTGCCAGCAGATTGACGGATTCACCCCTCCACTTT.

Ten or more counts support this clonotype. The chain has TRBV28 and TRBJ2-7; D unresolved. CDR1 is MDHEN, CDR2 SYDVKM, per germline. Deletions cut 3 bases from V and 1 base from J, with 13 bases between. The CDR3 is made up of 15 amino acids. CDR3 residues: CASSFSDGVSYEQYF. CDR3 in DNA: TGTGCCAGCAGTTTTTCCGACGGAGTGTCCTACGAGCAGTACTTC. The entire variable domain, with the rest obtained from reference TRBV28 and TRBJ2-7, is as follows: DVKVTQSSRYLVKRTGEKVFLECVQDMDHENMFWYRQDPGLGLRLIYFSYDVKMKEKGDIPEGYSVSREKKERFSLILESASTNQTSMYLCASSFSDGVSYEQYFGPGTRLTVT.

This clonotype was detected ten times or more. The rearrangement links TRBV18 to TRBJ1-3; D gene ambiguous. CDR3 length equals 14 residues. Germline CDR1 and CDR2: KGHSH and LQKENI. The germline V and J ends were trimmed by 2 bases and 0 bases, with 5 bases remaining between them. DNA of the CDR3: TGTGCCAGCTCACCAGATGTCTCTGGAAACACCATATATTTT. Amino acids: CASSPDVSGNTIYF. Together with reference TRBV18 and TRBJ1-3, the CDR3 gives the full variable domain: NAGVMQNPRHLVRRRGQEARLRCSPMKGHSHVYWYRQLPEEGLKFMVYLQKENIIDESGMPKERFSAEFPKEGPSILRIQQVVRGDSAAYFCASSPDVSGNTIYFGEGSWLTVV.

This clonotype has ten or more counts. The chain joins TRBV6-5 to TRBJ1-2; 9 bases map to TRBD1. V lost 5 bases and J lost 4; bases outside the gene matches: 5. Germline V gene lookup returns CDR1 MNHEY and CDR2 SVGAGI. This CDR3 has 14 residues. The CDR3 loop reads CASSLDRGAYGYTF. The CDR3 DNA follows: TGTGCCAGCAGTCTCGACAGGGGGGCCTATGGCTACACCTTC.

This rearrangement joins TRBV12-3 or TRBV12-4 to TRBJ1-2, with no clear D. Trimming left V 4 bases short and J 8 bases short, with 14 bases between. The length of the CDR3 is 13 residues. CDR3 in amino acids: CASSSTSGYGYTF. CDR3 sequence (DNA): TGTGCCAGCAGTTCAACCAGCGGTTACGGCTACACCTTC.

The genes are TRBV6-5 and TRBJ2-1; tentative D call: TRBD2 (5 bases). Germline V gives CDR1 MNHEY, CDR2 SVGAGI. Deletions cut 7 bases from V and 7 bases from J, with 20 bases between. CDR3 size: 15 residues. CDR3 DNA sequence: TGTGCCAGCACACCCCACCAAGCGGCTTGGAATGAGCAGTTCTTC. Protein product: CASTPHQAAWNEQFF.

This clonotype has a count of ten or more. The chain links TRBV7-6 to TRBJ2-5; 7 positions agree with TRBD1. The CDR3 runs to 16 residues. Germline V gene sequence: CDR1 SGHVS, CDR2 FNYEAQ. The junction had 10 bases not matched to a gene; V was cut back by 3 bases and J by 3 bases. The CDR3, as DNA: TGTGCCAGCAGCTTTTTCAGTCGCACAGGGGAAGAGACCCAGTACTTC. Its translation: CASSFFSRTGEETQYF.

This clonotype was seen ten or more times. V gene TRBV15 combines with J gene TRBJ2-1, with a tentative D call TRBD1 (5 bases). CDR1 and CDR2 from the germline V gene are LNHNV and YYDKDF (reference sequence). The CDR3 extends over 12 amino acids. Trimming pared 3 bases from V and 9 bases from J, leaving 9 bases between. The CDR3 nucleotides read TGTGCCACCAGCAGCCCAGGGTTTGAGCAGTTCTTC. Protein sequence: CATSSPGFEQFF.

This clonotype was found many times. V is TRBV12-3 or TRBV12-4 and J is TRBJ2-7; D unresolved. V lost 8 bases to trimming and J lost 5 bases, with 22 bases between them. CDR3 length: 15 residues. CDR3 sequence: CASGHDSLIRNEQYF. CDR3 DNA sequence: TGTGCCAGCGGCCACGACTCCCTGATAAGAAACGAGCAGTACTTC.

The chain couples TRBV5-1 to TRBJ2-2; TRBD2 agrees at 11 bases. The ends lost 3 bases at V and 0 bases at J; junction bases unmatched: 10. Germline CDR1 SGHRS, CDR2 YFSETQ. This CDR3 has 19 amino acids. In DNA form, the CDR3 reads TGCGCCAGCAGCTCGACGGGACTAGCGGATTATACGAACACCGGGGAGCTGTTTTTT. Translation: CASSSTGLADYTNTGELFF.

This clonotype was counted between two and nine times. The V call is TRBV24-1, the J call TRBJ1-6; D gene unclear. Germline lookup yields CDR1 KGHDR and CDR2 SFDVKD. The CDR3 contains 16 residues. V was trimmed by 0 bases and J by 9 bases, leaving 14 bases between them. CDR3 in DNA: TGTGCCACCAGTGATTTGAGATCGGGTGGCACTTCACCCCTCCACTTT. Protein: CATSDLRSGGTSPLHF.